This TCR beta chain was sequenced for a study of regulatory T cells in long-lasting Graves disease. Study outcomes and limitations: Sharing of public clonotypes was greater in persistent patients (2,741) than in new patients (approximately 940).

With iRepertoire HTBI primers and Arm-PCR of CDR3 regions, TCR beta libraries were built. TCRdb processed the multiplex PCR reads anew with MiXCR; each CDR3 protein has one entry. Of 400,000 to 500,000 distinct CDR3 sequences listed, around 23% are singletons. This CDR3 spans 10 amino acids. The V gene's germline CDR1 is MNHEY and CDR2 SMNVEV (reference sequence). Turning to this clonotype: Its antigen is still unknown. The germline gene is not matched at one end of the junction; a read error may be the cause.

Regarding time point: persistent/refractory GD, antithyroid drugs over 5 years with positive TRAb. The TCR library used RNA extracted from PBMCs. This specimen consisted of peripheral blood mononuclear cells (PBMCs), obtained when the disease was refractory, from a patient treated with antithyroid drugs. This chain joins TRBV27 and TRBJ2-7, with D perhaps given as TRBD1 or TRBD2 (5 bases each). This receptor was obtained from a female donor with Graves disease. The CDR3 loop is CASSFTGTPF. CDR3 nucleotide sequence: TGTGCCAGCAGTTTCACCGGGACCCCGTTC.